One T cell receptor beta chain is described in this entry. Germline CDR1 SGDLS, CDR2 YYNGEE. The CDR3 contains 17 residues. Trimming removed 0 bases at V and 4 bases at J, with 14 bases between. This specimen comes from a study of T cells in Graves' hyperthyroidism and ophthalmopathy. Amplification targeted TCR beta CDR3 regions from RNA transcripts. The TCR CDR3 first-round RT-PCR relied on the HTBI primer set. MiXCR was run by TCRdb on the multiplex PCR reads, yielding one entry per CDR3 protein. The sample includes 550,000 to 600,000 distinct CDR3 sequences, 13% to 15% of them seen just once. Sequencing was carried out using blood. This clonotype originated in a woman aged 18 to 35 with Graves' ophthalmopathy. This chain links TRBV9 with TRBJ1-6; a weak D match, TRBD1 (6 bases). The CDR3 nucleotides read TGTGCCAGCAGCGTAGACCCAGGGGACCCTTATAATTCACCCCTCCACTTT. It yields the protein CASSVDPGDPYNSPLHF. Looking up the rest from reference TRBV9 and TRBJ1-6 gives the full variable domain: DSGVTQTPKHLITATGQRVTLRCSPRSGDLSVYWYQQSLDQGLQFLIQYYNGEERAKGNILERFSAQQFPDLHSELNLSSLELGDSALYFCASSVDPGDPYNSPLHFGNGTRLTVT.